The source of this T cell receptor (beta chain) is a study of vaccination effects on CD4 cells after COVID-19. Across the study: It was a median of 72 days after the second dose that post-vaccine samples were obtained.

The ViraFEST assay expanded antigen-specific CD4+ T cells with viral peptide pools before sequencing. CD4+ T cell isolation took place after 10 days of culture. Everyone in the study got two shots of either the BNT162b2 or mRNA-1273 vaccine. The culture medium for 2 million or so PBMC per well included approximately 10 IU/ml IL-2 and 8.5 to 10 ug/ml peptides. This clone was recorded only once. What it binds is unknown. Generated by immunoSEQ multiplex PCR, the TCRdb table keeps only in-frame clones and is missing some. The sample has around 81,000 clones; around four fifths are singletons. The CDR3 contains 13 residues. Germline CDR1 and CDR2: LGHDT and YNNKEL (reference sequence). With 4 bases removed from V and 9 bases from J, the gap between germline ends came to 15 bases.

This TCR was recovered from a human donor who received a COVID-19 vaccine. The chain employs TRBV3-1 (or the pseudogene TRBV3-2) and TRBJ1-1, with D unresolved. Sequencing was performed on CD4+ T cells from PBMCs cultured with HCoV-OC43 spike peptides, taken after COVID-19 vaccination. Subset given: HCoV-OC43 spike overlapping peptide pool stimulation. This CDR3 reads CASSPLGISQAFF. CDR3 nucleotides: TGTGCCAGCAGCCCATTGGGGATTAGTCAAGCTTTCTTT.